These 18 T cell receptor beta chains originate from one sample sequenced in a study of regulatory T cells in long-lasting Graves disease. Library construction for TCR beta used iRepertoire HTBI primers and Arm-PCR of CDR3 regions. TCRdb recomputed calls from the multiplex PCR reads with MiXCR, one row per CDR3 protein. This table holds about 540,000 distinct CDR3 sequences, 13% found once. This sample's time point: newly diagnosed GD, antithyroid drugs for less than 3 months. Preparation of the TCR library used RNA extracted from PBMCs. These data were also reused for a study on T cells in Graves' hyperthyroidism and ophthalmopathy.

This sample comprised peripheral blood mononuclear cells (PBMCs), obtained at new diagnosis, from a patient treated with antithyroid drugs. The source is a young man with Graves disease.

This clonotype was observed a few times. This chain connects TRBV12-3 or TRBV12-4 to TRBJ1-2; TRBD1 is a possible D gene (6 bases). This CDR3 is 14 amino acids long. Trimming left V 5 bases short and J 4 bases short, with 14 bases between. The CDR3 region is CASSLRGAPYGYTF. The CDR3 nucleotides are TGTGCCAGCAGTCTCCGGGGGGCGCCCTATGGCTACACCTTC.

This clonotype was found many times. The V call is TRBV12-3 or TRBV12-4, the J call TRBJ2-3, with TRBD1 as a possible D gene (6 bases). Between the trimmed V and J ends, which lost 5 bases and 5 bases, there was a span of 11 bases. This CDR3 comprises 13 residues. The CDR3 bases are TGTGCCAGCAGTCCAATACAGGGAGATACGCAGTATTTT. This codes for CASSPIQGDTQYF.

To note about this clonotype: Given a much more abundant clone one base away, this may be a read error. The J gene is TRBJ2-5, the V gene TRBV27, with D possibly being TRBD1 (6 bases). This CDR3 spans 13 amino acids. Germline assignment: CDR1 MNHEY and CDR2 SMNVEV (reference sequence). Deletions cut 6 bases from V and 5 bases from J, with 13 bases between. The CDR3 is CASSPGEGETQYF. The DNA of the CDR3 is TGTGCCAGCAGCCCAGGGGAAGGGGAGACCCAGTACTTC.

This clonotype appeared many times. V gene TRBV7-9 combines with J gene TRBJ2-7, with D tentatively TRBD2 (5 bases). From germline, CDR1 is SEHNR and CDR2 FQNEAQ (reference sequence). This CDR3 is 15 amino acids long. The V and J ends lost 0 bases and 7 bases respectively, with 16 bases between them. For the CDR3, the DNA is TGTGCCAGCAGCTTAGCGGTACGGGGTGGAAGGGAGCAGTACTTC. Translating gives CASSLAVRGGREQYF.

Comment on this clonotype: A read error may explain this, as a much larger clone is one base away. The chain joins TRBV11-2 to TRBJ2-7; perhaps TRBD1 as D (5 bases). This CDR3 region has 11 residues. From germline, CDR1 is SGHAT and CDR2 FQNNGV. V was clipped by 5 bases and J by 5 bases, with 7 bases between them. CDR3 DNA: TGTGCCAGCAGCATGGACAACGAGCAGTACTTC. This translates into CASSMDNEQYF.

Concerning this clonotype itself: A clone one base away is much larger, so this may be a read error. V and J are TRBV6-2 or TRBV6-3 and TRBJ1-1, with D possibly being TRBD1 (6 bases). Between the trimmed V and J ends, which lost 5 bases and 3 bases, there was a span of 13 bases. Germline CDR1 MNHEY, CDR2 SVGEGT. The length of the CDR3 is 14 residues. Written as DNA, the CDR3 is TGTGCCAGCAGTACCACAGGGTGGGACACTGAAGCTTTCTTT. Protein product: CASSTTGWDTEAFF.

This clonotype was seen ten or more times. CDR3 in DNA: TGCAGCGTTGACCTGGCCGACTCCGGGACGTCGAACCTGGCTTTCTTT. This sequence encodes CSVDLADSGTSNLAFF. The chain employs TRBV29-1 and TRBJ1-1; D might be TRBD1 (5 bases). The V and J ends lost 3 bases and 11 bases respectively, with 28 bases between them. The CDR3 consists of 16 residues. The germline gives CDR1 SQVTM, CDR2 ANQGSEA.

This clonotype was counted between two and nine times. This could be a read error, since a much larger clone is one nucleotide away. The chain links TRBV2 to TRBJ2-2, with D unresolved. Looked up from germline, CDR1 is SNHLY and CDR2 is FYNNEI. The CDR3 consists of 13 residues. V was trimmed by 3 bases and J by 6 bases, leaving 8 bases between them. CDR3 region: CASSDPDAGELFF. The DNA of the CDR3 is TGTGCCAGCAGTGACCCCGACGCCGGGGAGCTGTTTTTT. Supplemented by reference TRBV2 and TRBJ2-2, the full variable domain reads EPEVTQTPSHQVTQMGQEVILRCVPISNHLYFYWYRQILGQKVEFLVSFYNNEISEKSEIFDDQFSVERPDGSNFTLKIRSTKLEDSAMYFCASSDPDAGELFFGEGSRLTVL.

In its sample, this clonotype was seen many times. The chain joins TRBV2 to TRBJ1-1; D gene uncertain. With 4 bases removed from V and 1 base from J, the gap between germline ends came to 7 bases. This CDR3 has 13 residues. From germline, CDR1 is SNHLY and CDR2 FYNNEI. CDR3 in amino acids: CASSVPGNTEAFF. The CDR3 DNA reads TGTGCCAGCAGTGTCCCAGGGAACACTGAAGCTTTCTTT.

This clonotype appeared many times. The CDR3 sequence is CASSLGLAGGWEQYF. Written as DNA, the CDR3 is TGCGCCAGCAGCTTGGGACTAGCGGGAGGGTGGGAGCAGTACTTC. The gene calls are TRBV5-1 and TRBJ2-7; 14 nucleotides match TRBD2. Unmatched junction bases numbered 3, after V lost 0 bases and J lost 7 bases. Germline loops: CDR1 SGHRS, CDR2 YFSETQ. The CDR3 sequence is 15 residues long.

This clonotype was seen only a few times. The chain joins TRBV20-1 to TRBJ1-5, with D uncertain. The CDR3 consists of 17 residues. Germline V lookup: CDR1 DFQATT, CDR2 SNEGSKA (reference sequence). Trimming stripped 0 bases from V and 0 bases from J, with 15 bases between. CDR3 in amino acids: CSARDNRPTYSNQPQHF. The DNA for the CDR3 is TGCAGTGCTAGAGATAACAGACCCACTTATAGCAATCAGCCCCAGCATTTT.

This clonotype has ten or more counts. The rearrangement joins TRBV27 to TRBJ2-4; D gene unclear. The CDR3 sequence is 20 residues long. CDR1 is MNHEY, CDR2 SMNVEV, per germline (reference sequence). Between the trimmed V and J ends, which lost 5 bases and 1 base, there was a span of 27 bases. The CDR3 protein is CASSPGLAPPLLLAKNIQYF. The CDR3 DNA reads as TGTGCCAGCAGTCCAGGTCTGGCGCCGCCGTTGTTACTGGCCAAAAACATTCAGTACTTC.

This clonotype was found many times. The chain has TRBV4-1 and TRBJ2-7, with 9 bases matching TRBD2. Looked up from germline, CDR1 is MGHRA and CDR2 is YSYEKL. The junction had 9 bases not matched to a gene; V was cut back by 4 bases and J by 5 bases. The CDR3 spans 15 residues. CDR3 sequence reads: CASSRAGGSSDEQYF. DNA of the CDR3: TGCGCCAGCAGCCGCGCGGGGGGGAGTAGCGACGAGCAGTACTTC.

This clonotype was counted many times. CDR3 amino acids: CATSRQGKTEAFF. In nucleotides, the CDR3 is TGTGCCACGTCTAGACAGGGTAAGACTGAAGCTTTCTTT. The gene calls are TRBV3-1 and TRBJ1-1; 7 bases line up with TRBD1. Trimming removed 10 bases from V and 5 bases from J; junction bases left unmatched: 10. This CDR3 region has 13 residues. Germline lookup yields CDR1 LGHDT and CDR2 YNNKEL (reference sequence).

This clonotype was seen many times. The chain recombines TRBV16 with TRBJ1-5; D gene unclear. The CDR3 extends over 15 amino acids. V was shortened by 4 bases and J by 5 bases, with 15 bases between the two germline ends. Germline CDR1 is KGHSY and CDR2 is FQNENV. The CDR3 sequence is CASSPTLPQYQPQHF. For the CDR3, the DNA is TGTGCCAGCAGCCCAACCCTGCCCCAGTATCAGCCCCAGCATTTT.

V and J are TRBV24-1 and TRBJ2-1; 9 nucleotides line up with TRBD2. Germline values: CDR1 KGHDR, CDR2 SFDVKD. The J segment lost 4 bases and the V segment lost 5 bases, leaving 8 bases of the junction unmatched. This CDR3 is built from 16 residues. CDR3 in amino acids: CATSAGPSGNYNEQFF. CDR3 nucleotides: TGTGCCACCAGTGCCGGCCCTAGCGGGAATTACAATGAGCAGTTCTTC.

The rearrangement links TRBV4-2 to TRBJ1-1; no definite D call. Trimming left V 0 bases short and J 3 bases short, with 11 bases between. The CDR3 covers 15 residues. The germline V gene encodes CDR1 LGHNA and CDR2 YNFKEQ. CDR3 bases: TGTGCCAGCAGCCAAGATAGGGCATCGGACACTGAAGCTTTCTTT. It is translated as CASSQDRASDTEAFF.

V gene TRBV27 combines with J gene TRBJ2-3, with 10 bases aligning to TRBD1. CDR1 MNHEY and CDR2 SMNVEV come from the germline V gene (reference sequence). This CDR3 contains 15 residues. V gave up 5 bases and J gave up 2 bases; unmatched junction bases: 4. The CDR3 DNA reads TGTGCCAGCAGTGGGACAGGGGCATTCACAGATACGCAGTATTTT. It encodes CASSGTGAFTDTQYF.